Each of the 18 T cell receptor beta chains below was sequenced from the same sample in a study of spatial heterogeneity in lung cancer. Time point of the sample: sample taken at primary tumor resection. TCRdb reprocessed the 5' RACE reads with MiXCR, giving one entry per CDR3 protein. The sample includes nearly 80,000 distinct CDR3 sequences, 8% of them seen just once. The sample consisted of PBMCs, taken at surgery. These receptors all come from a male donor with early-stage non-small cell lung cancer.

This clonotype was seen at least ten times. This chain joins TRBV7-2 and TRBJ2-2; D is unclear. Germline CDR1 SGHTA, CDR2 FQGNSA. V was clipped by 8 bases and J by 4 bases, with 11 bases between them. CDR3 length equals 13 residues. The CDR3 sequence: CASAPLGTGELFF. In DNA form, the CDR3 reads TGTGCCAGCGCCCCCCTGGGCACCGGGGAGCTGTTTTTT.

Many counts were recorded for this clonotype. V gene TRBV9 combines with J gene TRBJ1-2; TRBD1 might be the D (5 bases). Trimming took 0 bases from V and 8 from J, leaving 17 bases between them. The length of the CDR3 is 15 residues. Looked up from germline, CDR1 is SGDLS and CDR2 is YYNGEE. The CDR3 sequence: CASSVAGDSSGGYTF. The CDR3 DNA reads TGTGCCAGCAGCGTAGCGGGAGACAGTTCGGGCGGCTACACCTTC. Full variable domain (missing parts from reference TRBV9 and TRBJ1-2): DSGVTQTPKHLITATGQRVTLRCSPRSGDLSVYWYQQSLDQGLQFLIQYYNGEERAKGNILERFSAQQFPDLHSELNLSSLELGDSALYFCASSVAGDSSGGYTFGSGTRLTVV.

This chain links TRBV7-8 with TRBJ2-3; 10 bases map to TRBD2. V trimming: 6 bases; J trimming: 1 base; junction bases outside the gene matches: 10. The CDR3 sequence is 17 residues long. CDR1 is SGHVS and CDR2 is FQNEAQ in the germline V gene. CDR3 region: CASRRLAGVGGTDTQYF. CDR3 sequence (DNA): TGTGCCAGCAGGAGGCTAGCGGGAGTTGGGGGCACAGATACGCAGTATTTT.

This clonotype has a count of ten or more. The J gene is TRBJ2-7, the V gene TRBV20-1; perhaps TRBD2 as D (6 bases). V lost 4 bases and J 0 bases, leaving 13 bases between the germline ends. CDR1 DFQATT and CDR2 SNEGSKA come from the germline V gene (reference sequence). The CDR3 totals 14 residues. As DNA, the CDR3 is TGCAGTGCTACCCCGGAGGGCTCCTCCTACGAGCAGTACTTC. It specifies CSATPEGSSYEQYF.

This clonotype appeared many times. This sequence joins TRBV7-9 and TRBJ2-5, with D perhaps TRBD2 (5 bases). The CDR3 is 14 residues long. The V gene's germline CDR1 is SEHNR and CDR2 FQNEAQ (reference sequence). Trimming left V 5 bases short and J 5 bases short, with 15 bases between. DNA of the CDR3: TGTGCCAGCAGCCCAGAGGGCCTCGGGGAGACCCAGTACTTC. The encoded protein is CASSPEGLGETQYF.

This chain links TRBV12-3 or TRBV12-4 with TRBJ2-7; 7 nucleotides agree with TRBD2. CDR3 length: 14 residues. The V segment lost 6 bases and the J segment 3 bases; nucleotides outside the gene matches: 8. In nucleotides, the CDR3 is TGTGCCAGCAGCCTCAGCGGGAATCGCTACGAGCAGTACTTC. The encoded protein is CASSLSGNRYEQYF.

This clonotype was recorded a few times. CDR3 sequence reads: CAWSYVGGLREQYF. Written as DNA, the CDR3 is TGTGCCTGGAGTTATGTGGGAGGATTGCGTGAGCAGTACTTC. This chain connects TRBV30 to TRBJ2-7; maybe TRBD2 (6 bases). Germline loops: CDR1 GTSNPN, CDR2 SVGIG (reference sequence). CDR3 length: 14 amino acids. Trimming pared 2 bases from V and 7 bases from J, leaving 18 bases between.

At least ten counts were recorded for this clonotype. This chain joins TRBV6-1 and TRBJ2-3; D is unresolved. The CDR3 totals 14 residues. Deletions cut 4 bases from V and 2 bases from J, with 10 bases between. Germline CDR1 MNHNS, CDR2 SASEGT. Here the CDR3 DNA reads TGTGCCAGCAGTGCCGGGTACTCCACAGATACGCAGTATTTT. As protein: CASSAGYSTDTQYF.

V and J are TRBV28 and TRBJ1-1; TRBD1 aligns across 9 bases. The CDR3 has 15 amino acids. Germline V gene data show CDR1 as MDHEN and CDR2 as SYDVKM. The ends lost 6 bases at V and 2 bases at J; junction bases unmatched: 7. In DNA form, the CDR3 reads TGTGCCAGCAGCCCAATCACAGGGGGCAACACTGAAGCTTTCTTT. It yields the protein CASSPITGGNTEAFF.

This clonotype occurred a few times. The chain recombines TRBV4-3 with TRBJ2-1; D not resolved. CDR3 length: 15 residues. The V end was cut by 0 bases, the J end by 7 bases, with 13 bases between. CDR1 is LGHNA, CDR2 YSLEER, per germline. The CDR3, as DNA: TGCGCCAGCAGCCAAGACTTCTGGGTTTGGAATGAGCAGTTCTTC. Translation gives CASSQDFWVWNEQFF.

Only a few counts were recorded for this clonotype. CDR3 nucleotide sequence: TGTGCCAGCGATAGCGGGTATGAGCAGTTCTTC. Its translation is CASDSGYEQFF. The V and J genes are TRBV12-3 or TRBV12-4 and TRBJ2-1; 7 bases line up with TRBD2. The CDR3 runs 11 residues. Trimming at V came to 8 bases and at J to 8 bases, leaving 3 bases not matched to a gene.

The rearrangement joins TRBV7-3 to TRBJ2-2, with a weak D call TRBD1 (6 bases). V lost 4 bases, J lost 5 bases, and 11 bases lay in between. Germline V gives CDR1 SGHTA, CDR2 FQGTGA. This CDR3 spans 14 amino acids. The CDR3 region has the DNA TGTGCCAGCAGCTGGGGGCCTGAGACCGGGGAGCTGTTTTTT. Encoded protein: CASSWGPETGELFF.

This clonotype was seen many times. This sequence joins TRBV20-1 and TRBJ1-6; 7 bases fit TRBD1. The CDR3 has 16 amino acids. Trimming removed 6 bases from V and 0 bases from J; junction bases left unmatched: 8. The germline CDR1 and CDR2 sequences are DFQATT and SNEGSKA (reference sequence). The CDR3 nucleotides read TGCAGTGCAACGACCTGGGACAGCTCCTATAATTCACCCCTCCACTTT. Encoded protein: CSATTWDSSYNSPLHF.

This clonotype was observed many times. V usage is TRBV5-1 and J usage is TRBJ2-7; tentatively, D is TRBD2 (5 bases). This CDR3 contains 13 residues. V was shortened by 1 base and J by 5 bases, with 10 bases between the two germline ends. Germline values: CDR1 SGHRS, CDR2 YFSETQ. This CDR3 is CASSLIAPNEQYF. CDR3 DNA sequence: TGCGCCAGCAGCTTGATAGCGCCTAACGAGCAGTACTTC.

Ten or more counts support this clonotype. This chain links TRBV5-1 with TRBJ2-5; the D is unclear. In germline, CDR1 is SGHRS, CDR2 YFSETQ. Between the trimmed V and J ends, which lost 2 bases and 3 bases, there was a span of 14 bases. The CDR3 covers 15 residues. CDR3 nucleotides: TGCGCCAGCAGCTTTGAACGAGGCCTGGAAGAGACCCAGTACTTC. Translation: CASSFERGLEETQYF. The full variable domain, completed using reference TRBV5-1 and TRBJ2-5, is KAGVTQTPRYLIKTRGQQVTLSCSPISGHRSVSWYQQTPGQGLQFLFEYFSETQRNKGNFPGRFSGRQFSNSRSEMNVSTLELGDSALYLCASSFERGLEETQYFGPGTRLLVL.

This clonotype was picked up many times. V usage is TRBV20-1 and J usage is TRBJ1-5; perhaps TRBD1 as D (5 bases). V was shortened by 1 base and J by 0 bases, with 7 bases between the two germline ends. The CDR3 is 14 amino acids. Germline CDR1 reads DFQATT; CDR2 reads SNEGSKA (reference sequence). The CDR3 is CSARVGDSNQPQHF. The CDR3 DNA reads TGCAGTGCTAGAGTGGGGGATAGCAATCAGCCCCAGCATTTT.

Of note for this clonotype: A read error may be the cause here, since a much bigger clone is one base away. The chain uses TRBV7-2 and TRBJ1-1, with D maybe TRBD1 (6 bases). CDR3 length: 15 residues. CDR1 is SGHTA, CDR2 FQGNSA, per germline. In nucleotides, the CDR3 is TGTGCCACCAGCTTCCTGGGGGGGCACAACACTGAAGCTTTCTTT. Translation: CATSFLGGHNTEAFF. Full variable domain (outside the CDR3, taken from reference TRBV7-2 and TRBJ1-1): GAGVSQSPSNKVTEKGKDVELRCDPISGHTALYWYRQSLGQGLEFLIYFQGNSAPDKSGLPSDRFSAERTGGSVSTLTIQRTQQEDSAVYLCATSFLGGHNTEAFFGQGTRLTVV.

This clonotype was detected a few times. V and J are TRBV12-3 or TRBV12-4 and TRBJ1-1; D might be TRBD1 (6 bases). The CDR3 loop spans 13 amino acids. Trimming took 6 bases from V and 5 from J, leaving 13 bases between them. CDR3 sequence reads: CASRTLRGTEAFF. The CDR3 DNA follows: TGTGCCAGCAGGACTCTAAGGGGGACTGAAGCTTTCTTT.